These 8 T cell receptor beta chains were sequenced from one sample in a study of blood T cell repertoires in COVID-19. Produced via immunoSEQ multiplex PCR; TCRdb's table is partial and in-frame only. This sample has some 200,000 clones, with about 87% found just once. Sequencing used PBMCs or T cells enriched from blood (not recorded which). The origin of the receptors is a woman in her twenties or thirties who had recovered from COVID-19.

The chain has TRBV14 and TRBJ2-1, with D possibly matching TRBD2 (5 bases). Germline assignment: CDR1 SGHDN and CDR2 FVKESK. This CDR3 contains 15 residues. Trimming left V 1 base short and J 2 bases short, with 9 bases between. The CDR3 loop is CASSQVQLAYNEQFF. The CDR3 DNA is TGTGCCAGCAGCCAAGTTCAACTAGCCTACAATGAGCAGTTCTTC.

This chain joins TRBV7-9 and TRBJ1-2, with D maybe TRBD1 (6 bases). There are 16 residues in the CDR3. Germline lookup yields CDR1 SEHNR and CDR2 FQNEAQ (reference sequence). V was clipped by 5 bases and J by 6 bases, with 22 bases between them. The CDR3 nucleotides read TGTGCCAGCAGCCCCTATAGCAGGGGTTTCCTCGATGGCTACACCTTC. This codes for CASSPYSRGFLDGYTF.

The rearrangement uses TRBV28 and TRBJ1-4, with 7 bases matching TRBD1. J lost 3 bases, V lost 5 bases, and 3 bases had no gene match. CDR1 and CDR2 from the germline V gene are MDHEN and SYDVKM. The CDR3 sequence is 14 residues long. CDR3 bases: TGTGCCAGCAGTCTGGGACAGTCTAATGAAAAACTGTTTTTT. Amino acids: CASSLGQSNEKLFF.

This clone was seen a single time. V and J are TRBV4-1 and TRBJ1-6; D might be TRBD1 (5 bases). This CDR3 contains 14 residues. Germline V lookup: CDR1 MGHRA, CDR2 YSYEKL. V was clipped by 3 bases and J by 7 bases, with 10 bases between them. CDR3 nucleotides: TGCGCCAGCAGCCAGCGGGACGGGAATTCACCCCTCCACTTT. Amino acid sequence: CASSQRDGNSPLHF.

The CDR3 loop is CASSPGGYTEAFF. CDR3 coding DNA: TGTGCCAGCAGCCCCGGGGGATACACTGAAGCTTTCTTT. The chain employs TRBV7-9 and TRBJ1-1; TRBD1 is a possible D gene (5 bases). The V and J ends lost 5 bases and 3 bases respectively, with 10 bases between them. Per germline, CDR1 SEHNR and CDR2 FQNEAQ (reference sequence). The CDR3 loop spans 13 amino acids.

CDR3 coding DNA: TGTGCCAGCAGCTATTCTAGGACAGGGGGTGGAGATACGCAGTATTTT. The encoded protein is CASSYSRTGGGDTQYF. This rearrangement joins TRBV11-2 to TRBJ2-3, with 10 nucleotides matching TRBD1. This CDR3 has 16 amino acids. Germline V gene data show CDR1 as SGHAT and CDR2 as FQNNGV. V was pared by 4 bases and J by 5 bases, with 9 bases of the junction left unmatched.

The rearrangement joins TRBV7-9 to TRBJ1-6; TRBD1 matches 8 bases. With 4 bases clipped from V and 6 bases from J, the junction kept 2 bases outside the gene matches. This CDR3 spans 14 amino acids. The germline V gene has CDR1 SEHNR and CDR2 FQNEAQ (reference sequence). The CDR3, as DNA: TGTGCCAGCAGCTCGACAGGGGCTAATTCACCCCTCCACTTT. Protein sequence: CASSSTGANSPLHF.

V gene TRBV7-3 combines with J gene TRBJ1-5, with TRBD1 as a possible D gene (6 bases). V lost 3 bases, J lost 6 bases, and 12 bases lay in between. The V gene's germline CDR1 is SGHTA and CDR2 FQGTGA. The CDR3 is 14 residues long. The CDR3 reads CASSFSSGAQPQHF. DNA of the CDR3: TGTGCCAGCAGCTTTTCCTCAGGGGCTCAGCCCCAGCATTTT.